This T cell receptor (beta chain) is drawn from a study of early T cells in non-severe SARS-CoV-2 infection. Study-wide background: Sequencing input comprised bulk RNA from unsorted whole blood; chain pairing was not available.

V was shortened by 5 bases and J by 1 base, with 14 bases between the two germline ends. Germline assignment: CDR1 SEHNR and CDR2 FQNEAQ (reference sequence). This CDR3 contains 15 residues. Researchers tagged individual cDNA molecules with unique molecular identifiers. TCRdb redid the calling of the 5' RACE reads with MiXCR, one entry per CDR3 protein. This table holds 70,000 to 95,000 distinct CDR3 sequences, about 17% found once. This clonotype appeared a few times. The chain is built from TRBV7-9 and TRBJ2-5; weak D call: TRBD2 (6 bases). The sequence was collected from an adult who was a healthcare worker with PCR-confirmed SARS-CoV-2 infection or an uninfected control (not recorded which). The sequencing sample was made of whole blood. For the CDR3, the DNA is TGTGCCAGCAGCCAAAACTCCGGGGGCCAAGAGACCCAGTACTTC. Its translation: CASSQNSGGQETQYF.